The sequence of this T cell receptor (beta chain) was determined in a study of healthy donors' naive CD4 and CD8 T cells (dated by TCRdb to about 2015). Notes on the research overall: Donor selection covered three age groups (20-25, 40-50 and 60-70 years) with several people in each, and the resulting cohort had a mean age of approximately 45 and was half female. For TCR alpha, a new primer set was designed to cover all functional IMGT alpha gene variants, and all other steps followed the beta-chain workflow. The study sequenced rearranged TCR alpha and beta chains from naive CD4+ and CD8+ T cells to test how TCR variation relates to lineage commitment. Peripheral blood mononuclear cells were collected from about 18 healthy, unrelated individuals. Donors were HLA-typed by sequencing at HLA-A, -B, -C, -DRB1, -DQB1 and -DPB1 using the SBTexcellerator protocol, an ABI3130xl analyzer and SBTengine software.

V drops 4 bases and J drops 5 bases, leaving 8 bases in between. The cysteine opens and the phenylalanine closes a CDR3 of 12 amino acids. Only the CDR3 portion is preserved as DNA: 36 bases, with reading frame beginning at the first base. According to the germline V gene, CDR1 reads MNHEY and CDR2 reads SVGAGI. TCRdb shows the sequencer as 454 GS FLX Titanium. A previously published linear amplification protocol was used to build the TCR libraries, starting from roughly 480 ng of total RNA. Sequencing was carried out on the Roche/454 Genome Sequencer using Titanium chemistry. The published analysis was carried out like this. A total of 75,000 to 85,000 rearranged TCR alpha transcripts were sequenced from 5 of the healthy donors. Duplicate transcripts were removed, and unique TCR clonotypes were defined by the CDR3 junction according to IMGT nomenclature. CD4 versus CD8 status was modeled on V and J genes by logistic regression in R 2.13.0, with adjustment for donor effects and Bonferroni correction for multiple testing. The public reads were quality trimmed at Q25 with fastp and then assembled into clones with MiXCR by TCRdb, keeping productive beta chains. A single entry per CDR3 protein holds the most common genes and DNA from its merged rows. TCRdb's processing, not the authors' own work, is the source of the V and J calls. The sample profile shows 150,000 to 200,000 distinct CDR3 sequences; 65% to 80% of them were found once. The ten largest clonotypes hold roughly 2.3% of the sample.

This clonotype was observed a few times. Its antigen is unknown. Qualities for individual bases were not recorded, and no much larger clone is one base off. Here is what the overall study found, with its caveats: The study did not directly address possible repertoire bias arising from homeostatic proliferation of naive T cells. Taken together, V genes, J genes and CDR3 charge appeared to account for about 12% of the variance in CD4/CD8 propensity, mostly acting in an additive way. Because alpha and beta chains were sequenced in bulk and could not be paired, the effects of the two chains in combination were not assessed. In both chains, CD4+ lineage was associated with a positively charged CDR3, and CD8+ lineage was associated with a negatively charged CDR3. Naive CD4+ and CD8+ cells reportedly showed biased usage of most V and J gene segments, and this bias was consistent across donors and independent of HLA genotype.

Cells with a CD4+CD8-CD45RO-CD45RA+ profile were isolated by FACS and defined as naive CD4+ T cells, and those with a CD8+CD4-CD45RA+CD27bright profile were defined as naive CD8+ T cells. The antibodies used for sorting targeted CD4 (RPA-T4), CD8 (SK1), CD27 (O323), CD45RA (HI100) and CD45RO (UCHL1). Source material: naive CD4+ and CD8+ T cells sorted from blood, pooled from several donors. Read against the paper, the sample's cell subset or site label means: FACS-sorted naive CD4+ (CD45RO-CD45RA+) and naive CD8+ (CD45RA+CD27bright) T cells. The source of this sequence is a pool of human donors in good health; the sample pools cells from several healthy donors. The rearrangement joined TRBV6-5 to TRBJ2-5; TRBD2 is a possible D gene, resting on 6 matching bases. Here the CDR3 is given as CASSSGGETQYF. Read as DNA, the sequence is TGTGCCAGCAGTTCCGGGGGTGAGACCCAGTACTTC.